The clone carrying this TCR beta chain was picked up a small number of times. These data are taken from a study of blood T cell repertoires in COVID-19. The overall study: There were acute and convalescent COVID-19 samples, and they came from the United States, Italy and Spain. Nucleic acid was either cDNA or gDNA, and it came from T cells, B-cell-depleted T cells, or PBMCs.

Assay: immunoSEQ multiplex PCR; the TCRdb copy retains only in-frame clones and omits some. This table has a few hundred thousand clones, 87% appearing once. Germline V gene lookup returns CDR1 MDHEN and CDR2 SYDVKM. The J segment lost 11 bases and the V segment lost 6 bases, leaving 7 bases of the junction unmatched. The CDR3 spans 14 residues. Recruits, aged roughly 18 to 95 years, lived in some 25 US areas. Source material: PBMCs or T cells enriched from blood (not recorded which). The clonotype comes from a woman aged 30 to 39 who had recovered from COVID-19. The rearrangement uses TRBV28 and TRBJ1-6; 10 bases match TRBD1. CDR3 protein: CASSLAGQGPPLHF. In DNA, the CDR3 is TGTGCCAGCAGCTTGGCGGGACAGGGGCCACCCCTCCACTTT.